The clone carrying this T cell receptor beta chain was observed once. The antigen remains undetermined. The junction departs from the called germline gene at one end, perhaps through a read error. CDR3 length: 14 residues. CDR1 is DFQATT, CDR2 SNEGSKA, per germline (reference sequence). The data are from a study of post-analysis software for immune sequencing data. Study-level results: Significantly decreased normalized Chao1 diversity was recorded for multiple sclerosis patients relative to controls. There were five TRBV segments more frequent in patients than controls, and TRBV5-6, TRBV5-1 and TRBV20-1 were among them.

The library was made from cDNA and included unique molecular identifiers. From the PCR reads, TCRdb called clonotypes with MiXCR, one entry per CDR3 protein. The profile covers roughly 540,000 distinct CDR3 sequences, with under 40% appearing a single time and roughly 6% taken by the ten largest. V is TRBV20-1 and J is TRBJ1-1, with a possible D match to TRBD1 (6 bases). Sequenced input: blood. This receptor was identified in a girl younger than 18 with multiple sclerosis. CDR3 DNA sequence: TGCGGTGCTGAGTTAACAGGGCTCACCTTTGAAGCTTTCTTT. Protein: CGAELTGLTFEAFF.